This note documents a single TCR beta chain sequence. This sample stems from a study of blood T cells in healthy people across ages. Alongside a J-beta primer mix, a sample-barcoded 5' primer served in a second PCR lasting roughly 7 to 11 cycles. TCRdb redid the calling of the 5' RACE reads with MiXCR, one entry per CDR3 protein. In the table there are some 1.8 million distinct CDR3 sequences, about 39% of which are singletons. This clonotype was sampled from a human donor in good health. Sequenced input: blood.

This chain's CDR3 is CAISETLLGETQYF. CDR3 bases: TGTGCCATCAGTGAGACCCTACTTGGAGAGACCCAGTACTTC. V usage is TRBV10-3 and J usage is TRBJ2-5; D ambiguous. CDR1 ENHRY and CDR2 SYGVKD come from the germline V gene. The CDR3 is 14 residues long. Trimming shortened V by 2 bases and J by 4 bases, and 11 bases separated the two germline ends.